The 5 T cell receptor beta chains below come from one sample, sequenced in a study of shared clonotypes between healthy human individuals. Using immunoSEQ multiplex PCR, the repertoire was profiled, and TCRdb retains in-frame clones only, with some absent. The sample has about 2.3 million clones, approximately 93% seen once. Sequencing was performed on naive CD4+ T cells from PBMCs. Specified subset: CD45RA+ positively selected. These receptor sequences come from a man aged 18 to 29 in good health. Some clones in this sample may be carry-over from other donors' samples.

The chain joins TRBV11-2 to TRBJ2-1; 8 bases map to TRBD1. There are 15 residues in the CDR3. With V trimmed by 5 bases and J by 9 bases, 12 bases remained unmatched. Germline V lookup: CDR1 SGHAT, CDR2 FQNNGV. The CDR3 sequence is CASSLKPTGGLEQFF. CDR3 DNA sequence: TGTGCCAGCAGCCTCAAACCTACAGGGGGTCTTGAGCAGTTCTTC. The full variable domain, rest sourced from reference TRBV11-2 and TRBJ2-1, is EAGVAQSPRYKIIEKRQSVAFWCNPISGHATLYWYQQILGQGPKLLIQFQNNGVVDDSQLPKDRFSAERLKGVDSTLKIQPAKLEDSAVYLCASSLKPTGGLEQFFGPGTRLTVL.

The chain combines TRBV5-1 with TRBJ1-3, with 8 nucleotides matching TRBD1. The V and J ends lost 0 bases and 4 bases, in that order; junction bases with no gene match: 3. The CDR3 covers 15 residues. Germline values: CDR1 SGHRS, CDR2 YFSETQ. The CDR3 protein is CASSLGRDRGNTIYF. The CDR3 bases are TGCGCCAGCAGCTTGGGTCGGGACAGGGGAAACACCATATATTTT. Full variable domain (outside the CDR3, taken from reference TRBV5-1 and TRBJ1-3): KAGVTQTPRYLIKTRGQQVTLSCSPISGHRSVSWYQQTPGQGLQFLFEYFSETQRNKGNFPGRFSGRQFSNSRSEMNVSTLELGDSALYLCASSLGRDRGNTIYFGEGSWLTVV.

This chain uses TRBV28 with TRBJ2-5; possibly TRBD1 for D (5 bases). The CDR3 length is 14 residues. V was cut by 5 bases and J by 5 bases, with 15 bases left in between. CDR1 is MDHEN and CDR2 is SYDVKM in the germline V gene. The CDR3 reads CASSTTRGSETQYF. The DNA of the CDR3 is TGTGCCAGCAGTACGACAAGGGGTTCGGAGACCCAGTACTTC.

This chain links TRBV29-1 with TRBJ1-2, with D unclear. Germline CDR1 SQVTM, CDR2 ANQGSEA. Trimming removed 7 bases at V and 3 bases at J, with 3 bases between. CDR3 length: 9 amino acids. Here the CDR3 DNA reads TGCAGCGCGGACTATGGCTACACCTTC. This sequence encodes CSADYGYTF.

The chain has TRBV4-1 and TRBJ2-3, with 10 bases identical to TRBD2. V was pared by 0 bases and J by 3 bases, with 6 bases of the junction left unmatched. The length of the CDR3 is 17 residues. The V gene's germline CDR1 is MGHRA and CDR2 YSYEKL. Written as DNA, the CDR3 is TGCGCCAGCAGCCAAGAGGAGGCTAGCGGGAGTACAGATACGCAGTATTTT. Protein: CASSQEEASGSTDTQYF.